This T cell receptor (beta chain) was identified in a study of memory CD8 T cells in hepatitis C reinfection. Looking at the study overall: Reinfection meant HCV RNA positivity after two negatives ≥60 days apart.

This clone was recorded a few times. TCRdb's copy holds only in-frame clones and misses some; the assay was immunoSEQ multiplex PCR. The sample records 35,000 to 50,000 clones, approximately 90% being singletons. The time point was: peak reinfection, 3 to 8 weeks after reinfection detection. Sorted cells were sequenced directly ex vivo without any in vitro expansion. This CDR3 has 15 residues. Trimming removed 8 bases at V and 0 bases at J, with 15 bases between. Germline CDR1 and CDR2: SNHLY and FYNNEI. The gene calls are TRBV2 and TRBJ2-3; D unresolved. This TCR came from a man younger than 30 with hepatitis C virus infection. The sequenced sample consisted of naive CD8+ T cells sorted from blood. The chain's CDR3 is CASSLKQVSTDTQYF. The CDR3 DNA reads TGTGCCAGCTCCCTGAAGCAGGTTAGCACAGATACGCAGTATTTT.